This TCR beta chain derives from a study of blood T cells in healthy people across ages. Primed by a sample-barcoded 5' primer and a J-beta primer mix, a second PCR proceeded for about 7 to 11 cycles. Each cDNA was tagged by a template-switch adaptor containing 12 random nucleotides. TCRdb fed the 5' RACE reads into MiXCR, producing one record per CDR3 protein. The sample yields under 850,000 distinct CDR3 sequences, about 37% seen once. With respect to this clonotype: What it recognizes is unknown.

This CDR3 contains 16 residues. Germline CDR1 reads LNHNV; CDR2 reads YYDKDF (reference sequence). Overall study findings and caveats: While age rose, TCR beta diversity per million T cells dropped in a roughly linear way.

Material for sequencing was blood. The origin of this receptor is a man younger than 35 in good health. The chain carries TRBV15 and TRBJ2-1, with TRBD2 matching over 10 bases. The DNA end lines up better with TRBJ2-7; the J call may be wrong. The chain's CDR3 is CATSLGGSGGLDEQYF. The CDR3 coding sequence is TGTGCCACCAGCCTTGGGGGTAGCGGGGGGCTGGATGAGCAGTACTTC.